The present TCR beta chain was sequenced within a study of chemoradiotherapy in HPV16-positive cancers. Clones were read by immunoSEQ multiplex PCR, and TCRdb kept only the in-frame ones, dropping some. The table lists 9,500 to 15,000 clones, 65% of them singletons. This CDR3 comprises 17 residues. V lost 4 bases and J lost 0, with 15 bases in between. CDR1 and CDR2 (germline): SGHDN, FVKESK. This material was collected from a patient who underwent chemoradiotherapy. The V call is TRBV14, the J call TRBJ2-2; D is unresolved. The receptor was derived from a human donor with HPV-associated anogenital cancer. The CDR3 DNA reads TGTGCCAGCAGCCCCAGGCCTGGAACTGCGAACACCGGGGAGCTGTTTTTT. Amino acid sequence: CASSPRPGTANTGELFF.